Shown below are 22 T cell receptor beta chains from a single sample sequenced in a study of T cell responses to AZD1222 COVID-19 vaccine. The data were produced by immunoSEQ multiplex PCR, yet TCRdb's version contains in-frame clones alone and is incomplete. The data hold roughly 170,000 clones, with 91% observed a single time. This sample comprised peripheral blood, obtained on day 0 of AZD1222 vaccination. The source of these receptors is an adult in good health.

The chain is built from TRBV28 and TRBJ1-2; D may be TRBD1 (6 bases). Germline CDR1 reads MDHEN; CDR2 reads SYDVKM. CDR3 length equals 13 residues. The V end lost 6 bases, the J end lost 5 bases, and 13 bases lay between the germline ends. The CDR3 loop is CASSPSGTYGYTF. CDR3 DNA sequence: TGTGCCAGCAGCCCCTCCGGGACATATGGCTACACCTTC.

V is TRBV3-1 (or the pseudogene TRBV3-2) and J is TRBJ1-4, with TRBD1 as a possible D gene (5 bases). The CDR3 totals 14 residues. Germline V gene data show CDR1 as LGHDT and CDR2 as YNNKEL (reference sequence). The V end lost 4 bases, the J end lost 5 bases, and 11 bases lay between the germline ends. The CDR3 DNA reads TGTGCCAGCAGCCTACATGGGGCCAATGAAAAACTGTTTTTT. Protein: CASSLHGANEKLFF.

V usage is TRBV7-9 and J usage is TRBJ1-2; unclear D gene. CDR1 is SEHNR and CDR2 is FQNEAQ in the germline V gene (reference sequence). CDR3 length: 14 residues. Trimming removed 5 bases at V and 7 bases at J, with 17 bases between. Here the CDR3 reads CASSINSYSGGYTF. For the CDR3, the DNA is TGTGCCAGCAGCATTAACAGCTATTCTGGTGGCTACACCTTC.

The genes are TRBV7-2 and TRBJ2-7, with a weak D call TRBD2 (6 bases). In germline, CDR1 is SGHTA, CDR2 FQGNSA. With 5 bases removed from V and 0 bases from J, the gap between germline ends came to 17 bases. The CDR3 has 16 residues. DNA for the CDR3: TGTGCCAGCAGCCGGGAGCGGGCCCCGACCTCCTACGAGCAGTACTTC. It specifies CASSRERAPTSYEQYF.

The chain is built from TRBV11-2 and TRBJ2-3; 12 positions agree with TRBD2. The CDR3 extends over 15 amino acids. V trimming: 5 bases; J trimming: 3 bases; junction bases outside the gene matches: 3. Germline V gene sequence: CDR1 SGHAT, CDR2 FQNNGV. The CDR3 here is CASSLLAGGTDTQYF. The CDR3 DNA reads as TGTGCCAGCAGCCTCCTAGCGGGGGGGACAGATACGCAGTATTTT.

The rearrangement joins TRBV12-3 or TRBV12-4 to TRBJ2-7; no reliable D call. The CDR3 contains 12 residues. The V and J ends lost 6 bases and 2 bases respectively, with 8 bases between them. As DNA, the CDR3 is TGTGCCAGCAGCGGACGGACCTACGAGCAGTACTTC. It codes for CASSGRTYEQYF.

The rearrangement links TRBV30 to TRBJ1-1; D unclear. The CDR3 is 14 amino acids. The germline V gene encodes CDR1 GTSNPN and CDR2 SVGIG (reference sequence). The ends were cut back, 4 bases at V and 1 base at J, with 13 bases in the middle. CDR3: CAWIKELGNTEAFF. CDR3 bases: TGTGCCTGGATAAAGGAGTTGGGGAACACTGAAGCTTTCTTT.

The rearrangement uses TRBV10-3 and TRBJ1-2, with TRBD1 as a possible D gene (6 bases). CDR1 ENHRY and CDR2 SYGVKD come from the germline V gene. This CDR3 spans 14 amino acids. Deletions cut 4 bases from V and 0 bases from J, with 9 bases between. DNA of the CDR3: TGTGCCATCAGTGTGACAGGAGCTAACTATGGCTACACCTTC. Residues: CAISVTGANYGYTF.

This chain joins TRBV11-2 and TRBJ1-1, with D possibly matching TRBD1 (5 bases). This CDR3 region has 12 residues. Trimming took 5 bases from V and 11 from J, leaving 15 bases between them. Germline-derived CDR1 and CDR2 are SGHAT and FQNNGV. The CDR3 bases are TGTGCCAGCAGCGGGGCGTACGGGGTCGCTTTCTTT. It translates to CASSGAYGVAFF.

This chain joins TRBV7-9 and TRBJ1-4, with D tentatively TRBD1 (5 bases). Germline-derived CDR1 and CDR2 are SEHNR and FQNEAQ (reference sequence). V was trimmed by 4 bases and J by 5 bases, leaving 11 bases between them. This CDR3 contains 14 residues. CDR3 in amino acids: CASSWGTENEKLFF. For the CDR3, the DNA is TGTGCCAGCAGCTGGGGGACGGAGAATGAAAAACTGTTTTTT.

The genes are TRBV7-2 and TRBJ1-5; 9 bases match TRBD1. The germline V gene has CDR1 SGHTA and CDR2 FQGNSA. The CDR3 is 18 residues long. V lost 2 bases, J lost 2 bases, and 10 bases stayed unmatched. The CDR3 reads CASSLPRQGGNGNQPQHF. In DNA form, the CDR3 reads TGTGCCAGCAGCTTACCCCGACAGGGGGGGAATGGCAATCAGCCCCAGCATTTT.

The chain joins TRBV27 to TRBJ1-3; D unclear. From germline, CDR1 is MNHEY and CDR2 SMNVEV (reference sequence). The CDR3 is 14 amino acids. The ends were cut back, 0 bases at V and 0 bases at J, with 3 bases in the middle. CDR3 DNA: TGTGCCAGCAGTTTATCGGGCTCTGGAAACACCATATATTTT. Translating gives CASSLSGSGNTIYF.

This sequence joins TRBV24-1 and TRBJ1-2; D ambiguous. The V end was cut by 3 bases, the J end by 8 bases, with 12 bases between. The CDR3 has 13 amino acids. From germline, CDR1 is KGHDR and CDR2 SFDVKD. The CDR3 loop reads CATSDLDWEGYTF. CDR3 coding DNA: TGTGCCACCAGTGATCTGGACTGGGAGGGCTACACCTTC.

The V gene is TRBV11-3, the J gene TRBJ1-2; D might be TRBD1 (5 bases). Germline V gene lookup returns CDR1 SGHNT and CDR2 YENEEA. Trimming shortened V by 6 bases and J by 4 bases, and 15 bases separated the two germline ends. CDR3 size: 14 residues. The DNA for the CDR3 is TGTGCCAGCAGTTCCCTTGGGGCGATCTATGGCTACACCTTC. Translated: CASSSLGAIYGYTF.

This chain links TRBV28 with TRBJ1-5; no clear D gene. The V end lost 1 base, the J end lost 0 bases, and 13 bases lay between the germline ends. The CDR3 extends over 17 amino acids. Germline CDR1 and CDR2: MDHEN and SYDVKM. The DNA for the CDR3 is TGTGCCAGCAGTTTATTATTAGGCCTTTATAGCAATCAGCCCCAGCATTTT. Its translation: CASSLLLGLYSNQPQHF.

CDR3 protein: CASSPYGTGSSGNTIYF. The CDR3 region has the DNA TGCGCCAGCAGCCCTTACGGGACAGGGTCCTCTGGAAACACCATATATTTT. V usage is TRBV5-1 and J usage is TRBJ1-3; 9 nucleotides agree with TRBD1. V was pared by 4 bases and J by 0 bases, with 8 bases of the junction left unmatched. CDR1 and CDR2 from the germline V gene are SGHRS and YFSETQ. The CDR3 is 17 amino acids. The full variable domain, its missing parts supplied by reference TRBV5-1 and TRBJ1-3, is KAGVTQTPRYLIKTRGQQVTLSCSPISGHRSVSWYQQTPGQGLQFLFEYFSETQRNKGNFPGRFSGRQFSNSRSEMNVSTLELGDSALYLCASSPYGTGSSGNTIYFGEGSWLTVV.

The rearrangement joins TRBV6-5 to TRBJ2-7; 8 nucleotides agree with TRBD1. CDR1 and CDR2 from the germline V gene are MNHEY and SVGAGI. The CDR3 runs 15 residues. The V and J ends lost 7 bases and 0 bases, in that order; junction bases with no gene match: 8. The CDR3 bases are TGTGCCAGCAAGCAGGACAGGGATCCCTCCTACGAGCAGTACTTC. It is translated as CASKQDRDPSYEQYF.

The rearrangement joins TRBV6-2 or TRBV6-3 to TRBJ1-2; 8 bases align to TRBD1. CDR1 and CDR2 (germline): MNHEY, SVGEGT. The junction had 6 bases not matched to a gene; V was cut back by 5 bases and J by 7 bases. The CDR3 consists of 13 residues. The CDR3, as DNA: TGTGCCAGCAGTGAGGACAGGGACCGTGGCTACACCTTC. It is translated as CASSEDRDRGYTF.

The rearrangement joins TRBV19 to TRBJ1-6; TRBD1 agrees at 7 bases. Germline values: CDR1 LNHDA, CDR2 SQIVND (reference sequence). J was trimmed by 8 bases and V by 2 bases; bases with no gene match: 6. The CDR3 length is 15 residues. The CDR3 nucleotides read TGTGCCAGTAGTATAAGCGTCAGGGGGTATTCACCCCTCCACTTT. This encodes CASSISVRGYSPLHF.

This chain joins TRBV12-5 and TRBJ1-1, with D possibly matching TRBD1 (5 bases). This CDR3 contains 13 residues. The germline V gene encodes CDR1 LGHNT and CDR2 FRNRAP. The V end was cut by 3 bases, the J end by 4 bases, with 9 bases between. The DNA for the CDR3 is TGTGCTAGTGGTTTAGGAGGGGCCACTGAAGCTTTCTTT. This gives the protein CASGLGGATEAFF.

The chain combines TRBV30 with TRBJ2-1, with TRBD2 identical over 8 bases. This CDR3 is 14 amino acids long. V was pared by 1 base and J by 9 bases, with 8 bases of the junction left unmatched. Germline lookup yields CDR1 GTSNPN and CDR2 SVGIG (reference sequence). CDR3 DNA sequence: TGTGCCTGGAGTGACCCTCCGCGGGGGGCTGAGCAGTTCTTC. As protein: CAWSDPPRGAEQFF.

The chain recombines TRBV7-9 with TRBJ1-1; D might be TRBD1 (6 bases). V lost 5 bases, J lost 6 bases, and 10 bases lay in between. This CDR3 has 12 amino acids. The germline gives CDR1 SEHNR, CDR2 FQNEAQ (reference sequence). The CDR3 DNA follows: TGTGCCAGCAGCCAAGGACAGCCTGAAGCTTTCTTT. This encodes CASSQGQPEAFF.